The clone carrying this T cell receptor (beta chain) was recorded a few times. Its antigen is still unknown. V gave up 0 bases and J gave up 5 bases, with 7 bases separating them. Looked up from germline, CDR1 is SGHAT and CDR2 is FQNNGV. CDR3 size: 13 residues. This sample stems from a study of T cells after yellow fever vaccination. Overall study findings and caveats: A faster peak, day 5 versus 15, was reached by the weaker secondary response. The CD4 compartment and the CD8 compartment contained a small share of clonotypes in common.

Synthesis of TCR cDNA relied on 5'RACE template switching, which attached a universal primer site and UMIs. From the 5' RACE reads, TCRdb called clonotypes with MiXCR, one entry per CDR3 protein. The sample consists of hundreds of thousands of distinct CDR3 sequences, roughly 22% of them appearing once. Sequenced here: PBMCs, sampled approximately 20 days after the first yellow fever vaccination. J is TRBJ1-1 and V is TRBV11-2; D gene uncertain. The receptor was isolated from a man aged 18 to 30 who received the YFV17D yellow fever vaccine. The CDR3 region has the DNA TGTGCCAGCAGCTTAGATCTTGGGACTGAAGCTTTCTTT. This codes for CASSLDLGTEAFF.